The present T cell receptor beta chain was sequenced within a study of T-cell memory formation after mild COVID-19. Study-wide background: TCR clusters were mostly confined to one donor each.

The authors produced TCR alpha and TCR beta cDNA libraries with sample barcodes and UMIs by 5'RACE using constant-segment primers. TCRdb analysed the 5' RACE reads with MiXCR anew, one entry per CDR3 protein. Here the sample spans 100,000 to 130,000 distinct CDR3 sequences, 15% to 20% being singletons. Points from the study as a whole: Among CD4+ contracting clones, most were CM and EM, and CD8+ ones EMRA. Confirmation was lacking for SARS-CoV-2 specificity of second-wave clones that peaked on day 37.

Comment on this clonotype: Antigen specificity is unknown.

Germline CDR1 SEHNR, CDR2 FQNEAQ (reference sequence). CDR3 length: 16 amino acids. Trimming removed 5 bases from V and 6 bases from J; junction bases left unmatched: 6. Sequenced sample: PBMCs or a T cell subset sorted from them (not recorded which). The TCR comes from a young man who had mild COVID-19 (a few samples of this study predate the infection). Cell type and time point are not known. The genes are TRBV7-9 and TRBJ2-1; 14 bases align to TRBD2. The CDR3 loop is CASSTRTSGGFNEQFF. CDR3 sequence (DNA): TGTGCCAGCAGCACGCGGACTAGCGGGGGGTTCAATGAGCAGTTCTTC.